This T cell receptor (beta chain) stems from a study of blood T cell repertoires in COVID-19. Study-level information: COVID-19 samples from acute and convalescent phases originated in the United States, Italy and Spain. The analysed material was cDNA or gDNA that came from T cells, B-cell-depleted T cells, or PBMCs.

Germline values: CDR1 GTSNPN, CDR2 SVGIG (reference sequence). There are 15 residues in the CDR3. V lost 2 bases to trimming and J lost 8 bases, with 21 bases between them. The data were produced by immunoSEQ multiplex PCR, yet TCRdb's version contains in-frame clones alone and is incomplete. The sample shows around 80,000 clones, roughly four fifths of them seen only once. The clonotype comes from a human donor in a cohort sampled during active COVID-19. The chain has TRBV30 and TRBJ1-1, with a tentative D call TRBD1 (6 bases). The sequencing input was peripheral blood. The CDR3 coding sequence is TGTGCCTGGAGTACACCGGGACAAAAAAAGAGGGAAGCTTTCTTT. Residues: CAWSTPGQKKREAFF.